These 8 T cell receptor beta chains were all obtained from the same sample, sequenced in a study of preoperative IRX-2 immunotherapy in early breast cancer. Here immunoSEQ multiplex PCR was the method, and the copy in TCRdb shows in-frame clones only, minus some. The repertoire holds around 30,000 clones, with roughly 74% as singletons. Described treatment: preoperative locoregional IRX-2 cytokine immunotherapy. Source: lymph node tissue, taken before IRX-2 immunotherapy. Receptor source: a human donor with breast cancer.

The chain employs TRBV11-3 and TRBJ2-3, with TRBD2 identical over 11 bases. Germline V gives CDR1 SGHNT, CDR2 YENEEA. The CDR3 spans 16 residues. V lost 4 bases and J lost 4; bases outside the gene matches: 7. The CDR3 region is CASSSIAGGRADTQYF. CDR3 bases: TGTGCCAGCAGCTCGATAGCGGGGGGGCGGGCAGATACGCAGTATTTT.

Here the CDR3 reads CASSESYSGLARGTQYF. The CDR3 DNA sequence: TGCGCCAGCAGTGAGTCGTATTCAGGACTAGCCCGTGGTACGCAGTATTTT. The J gene is TRBJ2-3, the V gene TRBV10-2; 8 positions match TRBD2. The CDR3 is made up of 17 amino acids. CDR1 and CDR2 from the germline V gene are WSHSY and SAAADI. After removal of 0 bases from V and 8 bases from J, the junction contained 13 bases not matched to a gene.

The count of this clone is one. J is TRBJ1-2 and V is TRBV6-8, with 7 bases aligning to TRBD1. Trimming cost V 6 bases and J 2 bases; bases outside gene matches: 6. The CDR3 has 14 residues. From germline, CDR1 is MNHGY and CDR2 SAAAGT. CDR3 in amino acids: CASRAGGDNYGYTF. CDR3 nucleotide sequence: TGTGCCAGCAGAGCAGGGGGGGACAACTATGGCTACACCTTC.

The chain carries TRBV19 and TRBJ2-3; D gene ambiguous. Germline values: CDR1 LNHDA, CDR2 SQIVND (reference sequence). The V and J ends lost 5 bases and 1 base respectively, with 16 bases between them. This CDR3 region has 16 residues. CDR3 in DNA: TGTGCCAGTAGTCCGGGTCGGTGGGTCGGCACAGATACGCAGTATTTT. Translating gives CASSPGRWVGTDTQYF.

The gene calls are TRBV5-1 and TRBJ1-4; D is perhaps TRBD1 (5 bases). CDR1 and CDR2 from the germline V gene are SGHRS and YFSETQ. V gave up 2 bases and J gave up 1 base, with 9 bases separating them. CDR3 length: 15 amino acids. The CDR3 region is CASSFMGETNEKLFF. The CDR3 bases are TGCGCCAGCAGCTTCATGGGGGAAACTAATGAAAAACTGTTTTTT.

This clone was seen a handful of times. The CDR3 DNA reads TGTGCCAGCAGACGGACAGGGGGCACTGAAGCTTTCTTT. This gives the protein CASRRTGGTEAFF. This chain joins TRBV6-8 and TRBJ1-1, with TRBD1 matching 10 bases. The junction had 2 bases not matched to a gene; V was cut back by 6 bases and J by 4 bases. CDR3 length: 13 residues. Germline V CDR1 and CDR2: MNHGY, SAAAGT.

The gene calls are TRBV25-1 and TRBJ1-1, with a weak D call TRBD1 (5 bases). The V gene's germline CDR1 is MGHDK and CDR2 SYGVNS. The CDR3 contains 14 residues. The germline V and J ends were trimmed by 7 bases and 3 bases, with 15 bases remaining between them. This CDR3 reads CASTKEVGDTEAFF. CDR3 sequence (DNA): TGTGCCAGCACCAAGGAGGTAGGGGACACTGAAGCTTTCTTT.

The V gene is TRBV11-3, the J gene TRBJ1-1; D not certain. V was pared by 4 bases and J by 2 bases, with 20 bases between. Germline V gene sequence: CDR1 SGHNT, CDR2 YENEEA. This CDR3 is 17 amino acids long. The CDR3 coding sequence is TGTGCCAGCAGCTCCTTCCCGGCCGGGCTAACTAACACTGAAGCTTTCTTT. It specifies CASSSFPAGLTNTEAFF.